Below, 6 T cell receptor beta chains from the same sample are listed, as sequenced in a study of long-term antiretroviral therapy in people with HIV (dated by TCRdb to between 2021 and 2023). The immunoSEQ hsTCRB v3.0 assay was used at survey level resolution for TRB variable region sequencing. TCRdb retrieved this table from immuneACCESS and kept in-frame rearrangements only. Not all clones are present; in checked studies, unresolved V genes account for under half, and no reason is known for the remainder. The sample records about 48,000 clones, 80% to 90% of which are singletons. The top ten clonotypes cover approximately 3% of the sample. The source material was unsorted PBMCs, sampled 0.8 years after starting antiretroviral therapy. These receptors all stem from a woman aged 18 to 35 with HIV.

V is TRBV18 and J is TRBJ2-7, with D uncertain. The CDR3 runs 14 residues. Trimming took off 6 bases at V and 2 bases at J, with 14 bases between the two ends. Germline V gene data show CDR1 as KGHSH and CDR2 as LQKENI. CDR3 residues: CASSPLSRPYEQYF. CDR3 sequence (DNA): TGTGCCAGCTCTCCTCTGTCCCGCCCCTACGAGCAGTACTTC.

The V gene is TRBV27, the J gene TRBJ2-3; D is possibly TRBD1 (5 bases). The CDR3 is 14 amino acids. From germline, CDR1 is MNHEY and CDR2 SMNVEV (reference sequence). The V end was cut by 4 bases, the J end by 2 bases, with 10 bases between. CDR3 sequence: CASSSTANTDTQYF. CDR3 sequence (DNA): TGTGCCAGCAGTTCGACAGCTAACACAGATACGCAGTATTTT.

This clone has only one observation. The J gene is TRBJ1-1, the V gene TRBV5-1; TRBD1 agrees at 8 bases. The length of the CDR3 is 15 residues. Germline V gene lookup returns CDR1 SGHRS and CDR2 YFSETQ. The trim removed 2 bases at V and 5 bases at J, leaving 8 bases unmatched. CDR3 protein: CASSLAQGAYTEAFF. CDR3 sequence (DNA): TGCGCCAGCAGCTTAGCCCAGGGGGCGTATACTGAAGCTTTCTTT.

CDR3 sequence reads: CASSLVPGTSISSTDTQYF. The CDR3, as DNA: TGTGCCAGCAGCTTAGTCCCCGGGACTTCCATTTCTAGCACAGATACGCAGTATTTT. The chain employs TRBV7-2 and TRBJ2-3, with a possible D match to TRBD2 (6 bases). The CDR3 contains 19 residues. V gave up 1 base and J gave up 0 bases, with 20 bases separating them. Germline V gives CDR1 SGHTA, CDR2 FQGNSA.

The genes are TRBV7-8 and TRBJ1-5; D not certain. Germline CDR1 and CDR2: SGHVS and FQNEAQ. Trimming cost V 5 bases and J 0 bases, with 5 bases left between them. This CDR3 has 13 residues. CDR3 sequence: CASSLNSNQPQHF. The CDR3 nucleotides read TGTGCCAGCAGCCTCAATAGCAATCAGCCCCAGCATTTT.

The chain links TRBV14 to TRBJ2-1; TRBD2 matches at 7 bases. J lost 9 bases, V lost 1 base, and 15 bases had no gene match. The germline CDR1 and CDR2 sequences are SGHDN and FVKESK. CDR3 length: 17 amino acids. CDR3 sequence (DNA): TGTGCCAGCAGCCAAGTTCTTTCGGGAGGCTCGGGGAGTGAGCAGTTCTTC. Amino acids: CASSQVLSGGSGSEQFF. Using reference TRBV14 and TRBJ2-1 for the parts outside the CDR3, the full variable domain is EAGVTQFPSHSVIEKGQTVTLRCDPISGHDNLYWYRRVMGKEIKFLLHFVKESKQDESGMPNNRFLAERTGGTYSTLKVQPAELEDSGVYFCASSQVLSGGSGSEQFFGPGTRLTVL.